This paragraph reports one T cell receptor (beta chain). The data were obtained in a study of blood T cell repertoires in COVID-19. Study-level information: There were acute and convalescent COVID-19 samples, and they came from the United States, Italy and Spain. T cells, B-cell-depleted T cells, or PBMCs supplied cDNA or gDNA.

Original data processing: Amplifying reference gene primers gave estimates of nucleated cell counts. Profiled with immunoSEQ multiplex PCR; TCRdb holds only in-frame clones, not every one. V and J calls plus clone size are reproduced from that table; the DNA served to infer D and trimming. This sample has fewer than 200,000 clones, with around 80% found just once. Per the germline V gene, CDR1 is SGHTA and CDR2 is FQGNSA. The CDR3 is 17 amino acids. Deletions cut 3 bases from V and 6 bases from J, with 22 bases between. This chain links TRBV7-2 with TRBJ2-3; a weak D match, TRBD2 (6 bases). The sample taken for sequencing was peripheral blood. The source of this sequence is a man aged 55 to 70 with acute or convalescent COVID-19. DNA of the CDR3: TGTGCCAGCAGCTTGGCCGGGGGTAGCGGCGCCAGGGATACGCAGTATTTT. It yields the protein CASSLAGGSGARDTQYF.